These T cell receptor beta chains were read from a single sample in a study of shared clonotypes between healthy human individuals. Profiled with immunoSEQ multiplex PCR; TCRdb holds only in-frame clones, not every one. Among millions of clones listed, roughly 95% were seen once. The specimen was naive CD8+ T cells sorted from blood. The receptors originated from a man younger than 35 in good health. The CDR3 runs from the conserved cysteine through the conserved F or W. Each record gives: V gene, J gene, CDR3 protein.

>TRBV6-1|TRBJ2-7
CASIYTGNSYEQYF
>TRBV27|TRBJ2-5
CASSLLGGGYQETQYF
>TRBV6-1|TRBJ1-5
CASSEARVINQPQHF
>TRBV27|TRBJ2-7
CASGRTGWTYEQYF
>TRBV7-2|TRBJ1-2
CASSLGTGGFYGYTF
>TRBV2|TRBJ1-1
CASSDSEQSNTEAFF
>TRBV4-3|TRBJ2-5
CASSRKRDSEGETQYF
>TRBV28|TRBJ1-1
CASSYLGEGEAFF
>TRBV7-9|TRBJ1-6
CASSVDKGVSYNSPLHF
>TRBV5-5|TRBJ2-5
CASSSLLGRGETQYF
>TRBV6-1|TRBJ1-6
CASRIQGVGSPLHF
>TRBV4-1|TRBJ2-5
CASSQGHSTFGETQYF
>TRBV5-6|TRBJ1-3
CASSSWGAGNTIYF
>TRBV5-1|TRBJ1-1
CASSLLQNTEAFF
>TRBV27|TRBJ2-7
CASSLQRSSYEQYF
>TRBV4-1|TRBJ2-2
CASSQDGLASGELFF
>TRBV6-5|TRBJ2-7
CASSYSEGVEQYF
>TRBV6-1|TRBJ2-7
CASRTGIGHEQYF
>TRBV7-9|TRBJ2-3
CASSSSVAETDTQYF